A selection of T cell receptor beta chains follows, all from one sample in a study of CD8 T cells in ankylosing spondylitis. TCRdb processed the 5' RACE reads anew with MiXCR; each CDR3 protein has one entry. The sample contains around 250,000 distinct CDR3 sequences, about 11% of which appear only once. The sequencing sample was made of blood, either unsorted or a sorted T cell fraction (not recorded which). The receptor source for this set is a male donor with ankylosing spondylitis or in good health (not recorded which). Both conserved end residues are part of each CDR3. The order of the fields is CDR3 DNA, CDR3 protein, J gene, V gene, CDR3 length, clone size, D gene. A D gene is named only where the DNA matches it firmly. Only part of the rows carry a size: once, few, many, or a class if the clone is expanded.

CDR3 DNA: TGTGCCAGCAGTTACGAGGGGCAGAACACTGAAGCTTTCTTT
CDR3 protein: CASSYEGQNTEAFF
J gene: TRBJ1-1
V gene: TRBV6-5
CDR3 length: 14
clone size: many
D gene: NA

CDR3 DNA: TGCGCCAGCAGCGTGGGTATGGGGTCTACCTACAATGAGCAGTTCTTC
CDR3 protein: CASSVGMGSTYNEQFF
J gene: TRBJ2-1
V gene: TRBV5-1
CDR3 length: 16
clone size: few
D gene: NA

CDR3 DNA: TGTGCCAGCAGTCCCAATACAGCGGGACAAGGAGAGACCCAGTACTTC
CDR3 protein: CASSPNTAGQGETQYF
J gene: TRBJ2-5
V gene: TRBV28
CDR3 length: 16
clone size: NA
D gene: NA

CDR3 DNA: TGTGCCAGCAGCCAACGACTAGGACTCACAAAGACGAACACCGGGGAGCTGTTTTTT
CDR3 protein: CASSQRLGLTKTNTGELFF
J gene: TRBJ2-2
V gene: TRBV3-1
CDR3 length: 19
clone size: few
D gene: NA

CDR3 DNA: TGCAGTGCTAAACCCGGACTAGCGGGAGTTAGTTCCTACAATGAGCAGTTCTTC
CDR3 protein: CSAKPGLAGVSSYNEQFF
J gene: TRBJ2-1
V gene: TRBV20-1
CDR3 length: 18
clone size: many
D gene: TRBD2

CDR3 DNA: TGCGCCAGCAGTGTATCTGGCCCAGGGGCGAACACTGAAGCTTTCTTT
CDR3 protein: CASSVSGPGANTEAFF
J gene: TRBJ1-1
V gene: TRBV5-1
CDR3 length: 16
clone size: many
D gene: NA

CDR3 DNA: TGCAGCGTTGTACAGGCGAGGGGCGCTGAAGCTTTCTTT
CDR3 protein: CSVVQARGAEAFF
J gene: TRBJ1-1
V gene: TRBV29-1
CDR3 length: 13
clone size: NA
D gene: NA

CDR3 DNA: TGTGCCAGCAGTTCAGGCAGGGGGTGGAACATTCAGTACTTC
CDR3 protein: CASSSGRGWNIQYF
J gene: TRBJ2-4
V gene: TRBV12-3/TRBV12-4
CDR3 length: 14
clone size: few
D gene: TRBD1

CDR3 DNA: TGTGCCACCAGTGATTCAGGGATAGCGGGAGCTCGAAATGAGCAGTTCTTC
CDR3 protein: CATSDSGIAGARNEQFF
J gene: TRBJ2-1
V gene: TRBV24-1
CDR3 length: 17
clone size: many
D gene: TRBD2

CDR3 DNA: TGTGCCACAGAACCTTTTTCCACCCATAGCACAGATACGCAGTATTTT
CDR3 protein: CATEPFSTHSTDTQYF
J gene: TRBJ2-3
V gene: TRBV10-3
CDR3 length: 16
clone size: many
D gene: NA

CDR3 DNA: TGTGCCAGCAGCGCCGTCGACTATGGGGACGGGACCCAGTACTTC
CDR3 protein: CASSAVDYGDGTQYF
J gene: TRBJ2-5
V gene: TRBV13
CDR3 length: 15
clone size: NA
D gene: NA

CDR3 DNA: TGCGCCAGCAGCCTCTGGCCTCTCTACAATGAGCAGTTCTTC
CDR3 protein: CASSLWPLYNEQFF
J gene: TRBJ2-1
V gene: TRBV5-1
CDR3 length: 14
clone size: NA
D gene: NA

CDR3 DNA: TGTGCCAGCAGCCAAGGTCGCAATCAGCCCCAGCATTTT
CDR3 protein: CASSQGRNQPQHF
J gene: TRBJ1-5
V gene: TRBV11-2
CDR3 length: 13
clone size: many
D gene: NA

CDR3 DNA: TGTGCCAGCAGTTATCTAGCGGGAGGGACCGCCGGGGAGCTGTTTTTT
CDR3 protein: CASSYLAGGTAGELFF
J gene: TRBJ2-2
V gene: TRBV6-5
CDR3 length: 16
clone size: many
D gene: TRBD2

CDR3 DNA: TGTGCCAGCAGCTTAAGGGGACTAGTATCCAATGAGCAGTTCTTC
CDR3 protein: CASSLRGLVSNEQFF
J gene: TRBJ2-1
V gene: TRBV7-3
CDR3 length: 15
clone size: NA
D gene: TRBD2

CDR3 DNA: TGCAGCGTCTCCAACCTTGCCTACGAGCAGTACTTC
CDR3 protein: CSVSNLAYEQYF
J gene: TRBJ2-7
V gene: TRBV29-1
CDR3 length: 12
clone size: NA
D gene: NA

CDR3 DNA: TGTGCCAGCTCACGATTCTACAATGAGCAGTTCTTC
CDR3 protein: CASSRFYNEQFF
J gene: TRBJ2-1
V gene: TRBV18
CDR3 length: 12
clone size: NA
D gene: NA

CDR3 DNA: TGTGCCAGCAGCCGACCCACAGGGGACGAGCAGTACTTC
CDR3 protein: CASSRPTGDEQYF
J gene: TRBJ2-7
V gene: TRBV5-5
CDR3 length: 13
clone size: many
D gene: TRBD1

CDR3 DNA: TGCGCCAGCAGCTTCGGAGGTGGGGTGAACACCGGGGAGCTGTTTTTT
CDR3 protein: CASSFGGGVNTGELFF
J gene: TRBJ2-2
V gene: TRBV5-1
CDR3 length: 16
clone size: many
D gene: NA

CDR3 DNA: TGTGCCAGCAGTTTAGGGACGAACACTGAAGCTTTCTTT
CDR3 protein: CASSLGTNTEAFF
J gene: TRBJ1-1
V gene: TRBV7-9
CDR3 length: 13
clone size: many
D gene: NA

CDR3 DNA: TGCAGTGCTAGAGATGCTCAGGGGGCAGGGAACGAGCAGTACTTC
CDR3 protein: CSARDAQGAGNEQYF
J gene: TRBJ2-7
V gene: TRBV20-1
CDR3 length: 15
clone size: many
D gene: TRBD1